The 27 T cell receptor beta chains below all came from one sample that was sequenced in a study of CD4 T cell repertoires in COVID-19. The data were produced by immunoSEQ multiplex PCR, yet TCRdb's version contains in-frame clones alone and is incomplete. The data contain more than 65,000 clones, 83% of them singletons. Sequenced here: CD4+ T cells from peripheral blood, sampled after recovery from COVID-19. These receptors came from a human donor who had COVID-19.

The V call is TRBV14, the J call TRBJ2-5; D not resolved. There are 12 residues in the CDR3. Trimming pared 0 bases from V and 6 bases from J, leaving 5 bases between. Germline V gives CDR1 SGHDN, CDR2 FVKESK. The CDR3 bases are TGTGCCAGCAGCCAAGATAGGAAGACCCAGTACTTC. Encoded protein: CASSQDRKTQYF.

This clone was counted between two and nine times. The chain uses TRBV7-8 and TRBJ1-5; 11 bases line up with TRBD1. J lost 3 bases, V lost 5 bases, and 6 bases had no gene match. The CDR3 totals 16 residues. Germline V gene lookup returns CDR1 SGHVS and CDR2 FQNEAQ. The chain's CDR3 is CASSDGTGGLNQPQHF. DNA of the CDR3: TGTGCCAGCAGCGACGGGACAGGGGGACTCAATCAGCCCCAGCATTTT.

The chain employs TRBV19 and TRBJ2-7, with a tentative D call TRBD2 (7 bases). V lost 9 bases and J lost 5, with 17 bases in between. In germline, CDR1 is LNHDA, CDR2 SQIVND (reference sequence). This CDR3 has 13 amino acids. The CDR3 spells CARTGRGTNEQYF. The DNA for the CDR3 is TGTGCCAGAACGGGGAGGGGGACAAACGAGCAGTACTTC. Using reference TRBV19 and TRBJ2-7 for the parts outside the CDR3, the full variable domain is DGGITQSPKYLFRKEGQNVTLSCEQNLNHDAMYWYRQDPGQGLRLIYYSQIVNDFQKGDIAEGYSVSREKKESFPLTVTSAQKNPTAFYLCARTGRGTNEQYFGPGTRLTVT.

The chain links TRBV20-1 to TRBJ1-2, with TRBD1 identical over 12 bases. Germline V gene lookup returns CDR1 DFQATT and CDR2 SNEGSKA (reference sequence). The CDR3 totals 15 residues. In DNA, the CDR3 is TGCAAAGCTAGTGGGACAGGGGGCGCAAGTAGTGGCTACACCTTC. This encodes CKASGTGGASSGYTF.

V usage is TRBV3-1 (or the pseudogene TRBV3-2) and J usage is TRBJ2-7; TRBD1 matches 8 bases. Germline-derived CDR1 and CDR2 are LGHDT and YNNKEL (reference sequence). The CDR3 covers 15 residues. V lost 0 bases to trimming and J lost 7 bases; unmatched junction nucleotides: 8. The CDR3 DNA sequence: TGTGCCAGCAGCCAAGAAGGCAGGGGGCTAGATGAGCAGTACTTC. It encodes CASSQEGRGLDEQYF.

CDR3 nucleotides: TGCGCCAGCAGCCTGGGCGGGACTACCAGGACCGGGGAGCTGTTTTTT. Its translation is CASSLGGTTRTGELFF. V and J are TRBV5-1 and TRBJ2-2; 7 positions agree with TRBD2. Germline V lookup: CDR1 SGHRS, CDR2 YFSETQ. V dropped 4 bases and J dropped 5; count of bases not matched to a gene: 11. The CDR3 is made up of 16 amino acids. The whole variable domain, filled in from reference TRBV5-1 and TRBJ2-2, reads KAGVTQTPRYLIKTRGQQVTLSCSPISGHRSVSWYQQTPGQGLQFLFEYFSETQRNKGNFPGRFSGRQFSNSRSEMNVSTLELGDSALYLCASSLGGTTRTGELFFGEGSRLTVL.

The genes are TRBV7-9 and TRBJ1-1; 8 nucleotides agree with TRBD1. V shed 5 bases and J 10 bases; nucleotides not matched to a gene: 6. Germline V lookup: CDR1 SEHNR, CDR2 FQNEAQ (reference sequence). The CDR3 has 12 amino acids. The CDR3 sequence: CASSRGDRRAFF. In nucleotides, the CDR3 is TGTGCCAGCAGCCGCGGGGACAGGCGAGCTTTCTTT.

The V call is TRBV6-5, the J call TRBJ1-2; D possibly corresponds to TRBD1 (5 bases). V dropped 6 bases and J dropped 12 bases, with 17 bases sitting between them. Looked up from germline, CDR1 is MNHEY and CDR2 is SVGAGI. The length of the CDR3 is 12 residues. The CDR3 DNA follows: TGTGCCAGCAGGACCGGGACTTCCCCCCACACCTTC. This sequence encodes CASRTGTSPHTF.

V is TRBV27 and J is TRBJ1-3; 7 bases are shared with TRBD1. Germline-derived CDR1 and CDR2 are MNHEY and SMNVEV (reference sequence). There are 13 residues in the CDR3. The junction had 3 bases not matched to a gene; V was cut back by 10 bases and J by 0 bases. The CDR3 DNA sequence: TGTGCCACTAGGGACAGCTCTGGAAACACCATATATTTT. Translating gives CATRDSSGNTIYF.

The chain recombines TRBV6-5 with TRBJ2-1, with 8 bases that match TRBD2. CDR1 MNHEY and CDR2 SVGAGI come from the germline V gene. Germline trimming cut 4 bases from V and 9 bases from J; bases unmatched to any gene: 8. CDR3 length: 14 amino acids. In nucleotides, the CDR3 is TGTGCCAGCAGTTTTTCCGGGAGGGGGGGTGAGCAGTTCTTC. Protein product: CASSFSGRGGEQFF.

The rearrangement uses TRBV29-1 and TRBJ2-3, with 10 bases aligning to TRBD1. The V segment lost 2 bases and the J segment 5 bases; nucleotides outside the gene matches: 4. This CDR3 has 14 amino acids. From germline, CDR1 is SQVTM and CDR2 ANQGSEA. CDR3: CSVEWTGGGDTQYF. CDR3 sequence (DNA): TGCAGCGTTGAATGGACAGGGGGGGGAGATACGCAGTATTTT.

The rearrangement joins TRBV5-1 to TRBJ1-1; no clear D gene. The germline V gene encodes CDR1 SGHRS and CDR2 YFSETQ. This CDR3 comprises 14 residues. Trimming took off 5 bases at V and 1 base at J, with 12 bases between the two ends. DNA for the CDR3: TGCGCCAGCAGGGAATGGACCGAGAACACTGAAGCTTTCTTT. Translated, it gives CASREWTENTEAFF.

This clone has more than one count but fewer than ten. The chain has TRBV10-1 and TRBJ2-1; 13 nucleotides align to TRBD2. This CDR3 region has 14 residues. CDR1 and CDR2 from the germline V gene are WNHNN and SYGVQD (reference sequence). The J segment lost 10 bases and the V segment lost 8 bases, leaving 8 bases of the junction unmatched. CDR3: CASVGTSGTGEQFF. The CDR3 coding sequence is TGCGCCAGCGTAGGGACTAGCGGGACGGGCGAGCAGTTCTTC.

The rearrangement links TRBV11-2 to TRBJ1-6; no clear D gene. V was trimmed by 0 bases and J by 8 bases, leaving 17 bases between them. Germline V gives CDR1 SGHAT, CDR2 FQNNGV. The CDR3 totals 17 residues. The CDR3 protein is CASSLDFTGIEDSPLHF. The CDR3 DNA is TGTGCCAGCAGCTTAGACTTTACCGGGATCGAGGATTCACCCCTCCACTTT.

The J gene is TRBJ1-5, the V gene TRBV19; D ambiguous. V was trimmed by 3 bases and J by 0 bases, leaving 9 bases between them. This CDR3 has 15 amino acids. The germline CDR1 and CDR2 sequences are LNHDA and SQIVND (reference sequence). The CDR3 sequence is CASSMAGNSNQPQHF. The CDR3 DNA sequence: TGTGCCAGTAGTATGGCAGGTAATAGCAATCAGCCCCAGCATTTT.

Of note for this clone: In the same sample, other DNA sequences code for this CDR3. The rearrangement uses TRBV11-2 and TRBJ1-1; D unclear. With 2 bases removed from V and 1 base from J, the gap between germline ends came to 8 bases. The germline V gene has CDR1 SGHAT and CDR2 FQNNGV. This CDR3 is 14 amino acids long. CDR3 sequence (DNA): TGTGCCAGCAGCTTACAACCAGCGAACACTGAAGCTTTCTTT. Its translation: CASSLQPANTEAFF.

The chain couples TRBV5-1 to TRBJ2-2, with D unclear. There are 15 residues in the CDR3. V was shortened by 0 bases and J by 2 bases, with 8 bases between the two germline ends. The V gene's germline CDR1 is SGHRS and CDR2 YFSETQ. The CDR3 DNA follows: TGCGCCAGCAGCTTGGCTAGAATTAACACCGGGGAGCTGTTTTTT. Translated: CASSLARINTGELFF.

Points on this clone: The identical CDR3 is also encoded by other nucleotide sequences in the sample. V and J are TRBV18 and TRBJ1-2; 8 nucleotides align to TRBD1. Looked up from germline, CDR1 is KGHSH and CDR2 is LQKENI. This CDR3 region has 13 residues. Trimming cost V 3 bases and J 3 bases; bases outside gene matches: 0. CDR3 loop: CASSPTGDYGYTF. DNA for the CDR3: TGTGCCAGCTCACCGACAGGGGACTATGGCTACACCTTC.

This chain joins TRBV5-4 and TRBJ1-1, with D maybe TRBD1 (5 bases). V lost 4 bases and J 0 bases, leaving 13 bases between the germline ends. The CDR3 spans 15 residues. Germline lookup yields CDR1 SGHNT and CDR2 YYREEE (reference sequence). As DNA, the CDR3 is TGTGCCAGCAGCCAGGAGGGGCTGATGAACACTGAAGCTTTCTTT. This encodes CASSQEGLMNTEAFF.

The genes are TRBV5-1 and TRBJ2-3; 8 bases are shared with TRBD2. V was pared by 0 bases and J by 3 bases, with 3 bases of the junction left unmatched. From germline, CDR1 is SGHRS and CDR2 YFSETQ. The CDR3 is made up of 15 amino acids. The CDR3 loop is CASSLAGTRTDTQYF. The DNA for the CDR3 is TGCGCCAGCAGCTTGGCCGGGACTAGAACAGATACGCAGTATTTT.

This clone was detected a few times. The gene calls are TRBV18 and TRBJ2-1; 8 positions agree with TRBD2. V shed 3 bases, J shed 1 base, and the junction held 2 bases outside the gene matches. The CDR3 contains 15 residues. The germline V gene has CDR1 KGHSH and CDR2 LQKENI. CDR3 residues: CASSPPGGSYNEQFF. CDR3 nucleotide sequence: TGTGCCAGCTCACCCCCGGGGGGGTCCTACAATGAGCAGTTCTTC.

This clone was counted once. This chain links TRBV19 with TRBJ1-1; D unclear. V dropped 8 bases and J dropped 0 bases, with 10 bases sitting between them. Germline V gives CDR1 LNHDA, CDR2 SQIVND (reference sequence). The CDR3 is 13 residues long. CDR3 loop: CASAIQMNTEAFF. CDR3 DNA sequence: TGTGCCAGTGCGATACAGATGAACACTGAAGCTTTCTTT.

The chain recombines TRBV11-2 with TRBJ1-5; weak D call: TRBD1 (5 bases). From germline, CDR1 is SGHAT and CDR2 FQNNGV. The CDR3 contains 15 residues. Trimming cost V 0 bases and J 7 bases, with 13 bases left between them. The CDR3 DNA sequence: TGTGCCAGCAGCTTAGATCCTGGGACGGGACAGCCCCAGCATTTT. Its translation is CASSLDPGTGQPQHF.

V and J are TRBV5-4 and TRBJ1-4; TRBD1 might be the D (5 bases). Germline V gene sequence: CDR1 SGHNT, CDR2 YYREEE (reference sequence). V was clipped by 1 base and J by 0 bases, with 19 bases between them. CDR3 size: 19 residues. Here the CDR3 DNA reads TGTGCCAGCAGCTTGAGAATTACAAGGACATTTGCAACTAATGAAAAACTGTTTTTT. It specifies CASSLRITRTFATNEKLFF.

V gene TRBV2 combines with J gene TRBJ2-1; D gene unclear. This CDR3 comprises 14 residues. V lost 2 bases, J lost 8 bases, and 13 bases lay in between. CDR1 is SNHLY and CDR2 is FYNNEI in the germline V gene. DNA of the CDR3: TGTGCCAGCAGTGAACGGACCCAGGTAGATGAGCAGTTCTTC. Translating it yields CASSERTQVDEQFF.

This chain links TRBV28 with TRBJ2-3; the D gene is possibly TRBD2 (6 bases). CDR1 and CDR2 (germline): MDHEN, SYDVKM. The CDR3 is 13 amino acids. Between the trimmed V and J ends, which lost 10 bases and 6 bases, there was a span of 17 bases. This CDR3 reads CATLGGIRDTQYF. Here the CDR3 DNA reads TGTGCCACCTTGGGGGGAATTAGGGATACGCAGTATTTT.

The chain links TRBV6-6 to TRBJ2-2, with unresolved D. V lost 7 bases and J lost 3, with 18 bases in between. The CDR3 has 16 amino acids. Looked up from germline, CDR1 is MNHNY and CDR2 is SVGAGI (reference sequence). CDR3 in amino acids: CASKARTAEDTGELFF. Written as DNA, the CDR3 is TGTGCCAGCAAAGCTCGGACGGCCGAGGACACCGGGGAGCTGTTTTTT.